The 2 T cell receptor beta chains below were found in one sample sequenced in a study of OX40 agonist ivuxolimab in advanced cancers. The assay was immunoSEQ multiplex PCR, and TCRdb's table has in-frame clones only and misses some. Counted here are 78,000 or so clones, 92% occurring once; the ten biggest clones make up over 7.5%. The sample in question was CD4+ or CD8+ T cells sorted from blood, obtained in a trial of the OX40 agonist ivuxolimab. The receptor source for this set is an adult with an advanced solid tumor such as melanoma, head and neck, liver or kidney cancer.

The chain uses TRBV9 and TRBJ2-7; D ambiguous. V was shortened by 3 bases and J by 4 bases, with 8 bases between the two germline ends. The CDR3 sequence is 12 residues long. Germline CDR1 and CDR2: SGDLS and YYNGEE. The CDR3 loop reads CASSATGYEQYF. For the CDR3, the DNA is TGTGCCAGCAGCGCCACCGGTTACGAGCAGTACTTC.

On this clone: Other DNA sequences from this sample encode an identical CDR3 as well. The rearrangement uses TRBV27 and TRBJ1-1, with D perhaps TRBD1 (5 bases). Germline V gene lookup returns CDR1 MNHEY and CDR2 SMNVEV (reference sequence). Trimming cost V 3 bases and J 3 bases, with 11 bases left between them. The CDR3 length is 14 residues. The DNA of the CDR3 is TGTGCCAGCAGTTTCTTAGAGGGGTACACTGAAGCTTTCTTT. Translation gives CASSFLEGYTEAFF.